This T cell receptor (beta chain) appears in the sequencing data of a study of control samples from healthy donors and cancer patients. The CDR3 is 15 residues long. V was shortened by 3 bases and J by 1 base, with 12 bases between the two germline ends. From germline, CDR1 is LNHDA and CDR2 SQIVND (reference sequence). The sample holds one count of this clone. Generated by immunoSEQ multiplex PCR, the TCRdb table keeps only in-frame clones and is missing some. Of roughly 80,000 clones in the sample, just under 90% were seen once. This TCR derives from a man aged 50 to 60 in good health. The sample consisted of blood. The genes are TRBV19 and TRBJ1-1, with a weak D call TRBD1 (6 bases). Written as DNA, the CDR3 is TGTGCCAGTAGTATTAAAAACAGGGCGAACACTGAAGCTTTCTTT. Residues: CASSIKNRANTEAFF.